This entry lists 17 T cell receptor beta chains sequenced from one sample in a study of blood T cell repertoires in COVID-19 (dated by TCRdb to between 2020 and 2021). The library was built by means of the immunoSEQ multiplex PCR assay. TCRdb retrieved this table from immuneACCESS and kept in-frame rearrangements only. Not all clones are present; in checked studies, unresolved V genes account for under half, and no reason is known for the remainder. The sample records around 180,000 clones, 70% to 90% of which are singletons. Together, the top ten hold approximately 9.9% of the sample. Sequencing input: peripheral blood. These receptor sequences come from a human donor with active or convalescent COVID-19. The donor label of this sample is uncertain.

The count of this clone is one. The chain is built from TRBV5-1 and TRBJ2-5; the match to TRBD2 covers 15 bases. In germline, CDR1 is SGHRS, CDR2 YFSETQ. The length of the CDR3 is 17 residues. V lost 4 bases and J lost 2; bases outside the gene matches: 6. The CDR3 DNA reads as TGCGCCAGCAGCCAGGGACTAGCGGGAGGAGTTCAAGAGACCCAGTACTTC. Encoded protein: CASSQGLAGGVQETQYF.

V usage is TRBV10-3 and J usage is TRBJ1-2; possibly TRBD1 for D (5 bases). The CDR3 length is 15 residues. V lost 0 bases to trimming and J lost 3 bases, with 11 bases between them. CDR1 and CDR2 (germline): ENHRY, SYGVKD. The CDR3 is CAISESTGGYYGYTF. In DNA, the CDR3 is TGTGCCATCAGTGAGTCGACGGGGGGGTACTATGGCTACACCTTC.

The J gene is TRBJ1-1, the V gene TRBV6-2 or TRBV6-3; 9 bases are shared with TRBD1. This CDR3 has 14 residues. V trimming: 4 bases; J trimming: 6 bases; junction bases outside the gene matches: 6. Germline assignment: CDR1 MNHEY and CDR2 SVGEGT. The CDR3 nucleotides are TGTGCCAGCAGTTCGGGACAGGGATGGGCTGAAGCTTTCTTT. Protein sequence: CASSSGQGWAEAFF.

This clone was recorded a few times. The gene calls are TRBV9 and TRBJ2-2, with TRBD1 matching 10 bases. The V segment lost 3 bases and the J segment 5 bases; nucleotides outside the gene matches: 7. The CDR3 runs to 16 residues. CDR1 and CDR2 (germline): SGDLS, YYNGEE. Written as DNA, the CDR3 is TGTGCCAGCAGCGCCGGGACAGGGGCAAAAACCGGGGAGCTGTTTTTT. The encoded protein is CASSAGTGAKTGELFF.

The J gene is TRBJ2-2, the V gene TRBV5-4, with 9 nucleotides matching TRBD2. CDR3 length: 14 residues. Germline V gene sequence: CDR1 SGHNT, CDR2 YYREEE (reference sequence). With 3 bases clipped from V and 8 bases from J, the junction kept 5 bases outside the gene matches. CDR3 DNA: TGTGCCAGCAGCTCGGGACTAGCTGAGGGGGAGCTGTTTTTT. Translated: CASSSGLAEGELFF.

The chain employs TRBV6-1 and TRBJ2-1, with TRBD1 matching 9 bases. CDR1 is MNHNS and CDR2 is SASEGT in the germline V gene. V was pared by 2 bases and J by 4 bases, with 3 bases of the junction left unmatched. The CDR3 has 15 amino acids. The CDR3, as DNA: TGTGCCAGCAGTGAACCAGACAGGGGGTACAATGAGCAGTTCTTC. Protein: CASSEPDRGYNEQFF.

This chain links TRBV19 with TRBJ2-2; D call uncertain. Between the trimmed V and J ends, which lost 4 bases and 1 base, there was a span of 7 bases. Germline V lookup: CDR1 LNHDA, CDR2 SQIVND (reference sequence). The CDR3 runs 14 residues. This CDR3 reads CASSKTWNTGELFF. The DNA for the CDR3 is TGTGCCAGTAGTAAGACTTGGAACACCGGGGAGCTGTTTTTT.

The chain couples TRBV3-1 (or the pseudogene TRBV3-2) to TRBJ1-1; 8 nucleotides agree with TRBD1. The CDR3 contains 13 residues. CDR1 is LGHDT and CDR2 is YNNKEL in the germline V gene (reference sequence). Germline trimming cut 5 bases from V and 7 bases from J; bases unmatched to any gene: 6. The CDR3 nucleotides are TGTGCCAGCAGCGACACCAGGGGGCATGAAGCTTTCTTT. This gives the protein CASSDTRGHEAFF.

J is TRBJ2-5 and V is TRBV4-2, with no clear D. The CDR3 contains 14 residues. Germline V gene lookup returns CDR1 LGHNA and CDR2 YNFKEQ. Trimming left V 4 bases short and J 5 bases short, with 14 bases between. CDR3 amino acids: CASSRDIASETQYF. DNA of the CDR3: TGTGCCAGCAGCCGCGATATCGCTTCCGAGACCCAGTACTTC.

The chain joins TRBV7-2 to TRBJ2-3; 8 bases agree with TRBD2. The CDR3 spans 19 residues. The V segment lost 2 bases and the J segment 4 bases; nucleotides outside the gene matches: 17. Germline V gives CDR1 SGHTA, CDR2 FQGNSA. The CDR3 sequence: CASSLTGSGDFWTADTQYF. The CDR3 DNA reads as TGTGCCAGCAGCTTAACGGGTAGCGGGGATTTCTGGACCGCAGATACGCAGTATTTT.

The rearrangement links TRBV28 to TRBJ1-6, with 9 bases identical to TRBD1. The CDR3 covers 18 residues. Trimming took 6 bases from V and 4 from J; bases not matched to a gene: 13. Germline assignment: CDR1 MDHEN and CDR2 SYDVKM. The CDR3 DNA follows: TGTGCCAGCAGCCGGGACAGGGTAAGGGGGGGTTATAATTCACCCCTCCACTTT. This encodes CASSRDRVRGGYNSPLHF.

DNA for the CDR3: TGTGCCAGCAGCCTCGACCCGACGGGGGGCTACACCTTC. Its translation is CASSLDPTGGYTF. The rearrangement uses TRBV12-3 or TRBV12-4 and TRBJ1-2; no reliable D call. With 6 bases removed from V and 8 bases from J, the gap between germline ends came to 16 bases. The CDR3 is 13 amino acids.

This clone was seen a single time. The CDR3 loop is CASSLRLAGGYTDTQYF. The CDR3 DNA follows: TGTGCCAGCAGCTTGAGGCTAGCGGGGGGATACACAGATACGCAGTATTTT. V usage is TRBV5-4 and J usage is TRBJ2-3, with TRBD2 matching over 11 bases. Germline V gene sequence: CDR1 SGHNT, CDR2 YYREEE (reference sequence). The CDR3 length is 17 residues. The J segment lost 2 bases and the V segment lost 1 base, leaving 6 bases of the junction unmatched. Based on the CDR3 plus reference TRBV5-4 and TRBJ2-3, the full variable domain is ETGVTQSPTHLIKTRGQQVTLRCSSQSGHNTVSWYQQALGQGPQFIFQYYREEENGRGNFPPRFSGLQFPNYSSELNVNALELDDSALYLCASSLRLAGGYTDTQYFGPGTRLTVL.

In nucleotides, the CDR3 is TGTGCCAGCAGCTCCAGGGCAGCGGGGGCTTGGAATGAGCAGTTCTTC. This gives the protein CASSSRAAGAWNEQFF. The chain carries TRBV9 and TRBJ2-1; TRBD2 agrees at 8 bases. Per the germline V gene, CDR1 is SGDLS and CDR2 is YYNGEE. The CDR3 is made up of 16 amino acids. The V and J ends lost 4 bases and 7 bases, in that order; junction bases with no gene match: 13. Full variable domain (rest looked up from reference TRBV9 and TRBJ2-1): DSGVTQTPKHLITATGQRVTLRCSPRSGDLSVYWYQQSLDQGLQFLIQYYNGEERAKGNILERFSAQQFPDLHSELNLSSLELGDSALYFCASSSRAAGAWNEQFFGPGTRLTVL.

This chain links TRBV6-5 with TRBJ2-1, with D tentatively TRBD1 (6 bases). This CDR3 region has 14 residues. Germline V gene sequence: CDR1 MNHEY, CDR2 SVGAGI. Trimming pared 8 bases from V and 6 bases from J, leaving 17 bases between. In nucleotides, the CDR3 is TGTGCCAGCTTCGGGACAAAGCCGGGCAATGAGCAGTTCTTC. As protein: CASFGTKPGNEQFF.

V and J are TRBV5-1 and TRBJ2-5; D gene ambiguous. This CDR3 has 14 amino acids. CDR1 and CDR2 (germline): SGHRS, YFSETQ. V lost 0 bases and J lost 5, with 11 bases in between. DNA for the CDR3: TGCGCCAGCAGCTTGGTACCGGGTCCGGAGACCCAGTACTTC. Residues: CASSLVPGPETQYF.

V is TRBV5-1 and J is TRBJ2-2, with TRBD1 matching 11 bases. CDR3 length equals 15 residues. Germline assignment: CDR1 SGHRS and CDR2 YFSETQ. J lost 7 bases, V lost 4 bases, and 6 bases had no gene match. The CDR3: CASSDGTGGGGELFF. The CDR3 coding sequence is TGCGCCAGCAGCGACGGGACAGGGGGTGGCGGGGAGCTGTTTTTT.